This T cell receptor (beta chain) derives from a study of pediatric ulcerative colitis. The repertoire was sequenced with immunoSEQ multiplex PCR; TCRdb's copy has only in-frame clones and lacks some. This sample has some 57,000 clones, with 85% to 90% found just once. CDR3 length equals 12 residues. CDR1 and CDR2 from the germline V gene are SGHKS and YYEKEE (reference sequence). The V and J ends lost 5 bases and 0 bases respectively, with 6 bases between them. This TCR derives from a boy younger than 18 who was a control in a study of pediatric ulcerative colitis. The rearrangement joins TRBV5-5 to TRBJ2-7; D is undetermined. Material: blood. This CDR3 reads CASRGNSYEQYF. The CDR3 coding sequence is TGTGCCAGCAGAGGCAACTCCTACGAGCAGTACTTC.